This T cell receptor beta chain stems from a study of PD-L1 blockade in urothelial cancer. Study as a whole: At 6 weeks and at 3 weeks (second dose) after treatment start, blood was analyzed. A median roughly 150,000 T cells were found in blood samples.

Sequencing was performed with immunoSEQ multiplex PCR; in TCRdb, only in-frame clones are kept and a portion is missing. The sample records roughly 95,000 clones, 87% being singletons. Germline CDR1 MNHNS, CDR2 SASEGT. The length of the CDR3 is 14 residues. With 5 bases removed from V and 4 bases from J, the gap between germline ends came to 12 bases. As to time point: pretreatment peripheral blood. The study enrolled patients with locally advanced or metastatic urothelial carcinoma. This sequence joins TRBV6-1 and TRBJ1-3, with D hard to call. Source: PBMCs, taken around atezolizumab (anti-PD-L1) treatment. The sequence came from a man aged 55 to 70 with urothelial cancer. DNA of the CDR3: TGTGCCAGCAGTTCAACGGTGGGCGGAAACACCATATATTTT. Amino acid sequence: CASSSTVGGNTIYF.